This T cell receptor beta chain was sequenced in a study of T cell clones after liver transplantation. Whole-study context: A pre-transplant mixed lymphocyte reaction with TCRbeta sequencing defined graft-donor-reactive clones followed in post-transplant blood. Third-party-reactive TCRbeta sequences from pre-transplant mixed lymphocyte reactions served as antigen-independent comparators.

Germline V gene lookup returns CDR1 SGHRS and CDR2 YFSETQ. The CDR3 consists of 13 residues. With 4 bases removed from V and 14 bases from J, the gap between germline ends came to 16 bases. Assay: immunoSEQ multiplex PCR; the TCRdb copy retains only in-frame clones and omits some. The sample records under 130,000 clones, about 88% being singletons. The V call is TRBV5-1, the J call TRBJ1-6; D is unresolved. This specimen was CD4+ T cells from blood, taken around 49 months after liver transplant. The source of this sequence is a human patient who received a liver transplant. Some T cells may arise from the graft donor. The CDR3 protein is CASSVGSGSALHF. CDR3 bases: TGCGCCAGCAGCGTCGGGTCCGGATCAGCCCTCCACTTT. The full variable domain, with the rest looked up from reference TRBV5-1 and TRBJ1-6, is KAGVTQTPRYLIKTRGQQVTLSCSPISGHRSVSWYQQTPGQGLQFLFEYFSETQRNKGNFPGRFSGRQFSNSRSEMNVSTLELGDSALYLCASSVGSGSALHFGNGTRLTVT.